The 14 T cell receptor beta chains below all came from one sample that was sequenced in a study of T cells in Graves' hyperthyroidism and ophthalmopathy. Using RNA transcripts as the source, TCR beta CDR3 regions were amplified. TCR CDR3 underwent first-round RT-PCR with the HTBI primer set. TCRdb re-analysed the multiplex PCR reads in MiXCR, keeping a single row per CDR3 protein. The data show hundreds of thousands of distinct CDR3 sequences, with roughly 20% seen just once and 30% to 40% held by the top ten. The sequencing input was blood. These receptors were collected from a man aged 25 to 45 with Graves' ophthalmopathy.

The chain combines TRBV5-6 with TRBJ1-1; a possible D gene is TRBD1 (5 bases). V was shortened by 0 bases and J by 1 base, with 13 bases between the two germline ends. The CDR3 runs 16 residues. Germline V lookup: CDR1 SGHDT, CDR2 YYEEEE. CDR3: CASSLAQTAGNTEAFF. The CDR3 coding sequence is TGTGCCAGCAGCTTGGCCCAGACAGCGGGGAACACTGAAGCTTTCTTT.

J is TRBJ2-1 and V is TRBV2; D gene uncertain. CDR1 SNHLY and CDR2 FYNNEI come from the germline V gene. V lost 2 bases to trimming and J lost 0 bases, with 8 bases between them. The CDR3 is 15 residues long. The CDR3 DNA reads TGTGCCAGCAGTGAATCGGTTTTCTCCTACAATGAGCAGTTCTTC. Residues: CASSESVFSYNEQFF.

This clonotype was observed at least ten times. The chain recombines TRBV18 with TRBJ2-5, with TRBD2 identical over 7 bases. The CDR3 spans 13 residues. Per the germline V gene, CDR1 is KGHSH and CDR2 is LQKENI. V lost 3 bases and J lost 4; bases outside the gene matches: 2. CDR3 sequence reads: CASSPGEGETQYF. In DNA form, the CDR3 reads TGTGCCAGCTCACCCGGGGAGGGAGAGACCCAGTACTTC.

This clonotype has more than one count but fewer than ten. The chain carries TRBV28 and TRBJ2-1, with 14 bases fitting TRBD2. The V segment lost 3 bases and the J segment 1 base; nucleotides outside the gene matches: 11. CDR1 and CDR2 from the germline V gene are MDHEN and SYDVKM. This CDR3 contains 20 residues. The CDR3 DNA reads as TGTGCCAGCAGTTTGACGACTAGCGGGAGGGGGGCTTCGTCCTACAATGAGCAGTTCTTC. Encoded protein: CASSLTTSGRGASSYNEQFF.

There are many counts of this clonotype. The J gene is TRBJ2-7, the V gene TRBV6-2 or TRBV6-3; D assignment may be TRBD1 or TRBD2 (5 bases each). The CDR3 consists of 16 residues. V lost 2 bases to trimming and J lost 5 bases, with 19 bases between them. Germline V gene data show CDR1 as MNHEY and CDR2 as SVGEGT. As DNA, the CDR3 is TGTGCCAGCAGTTACCCGGGACCCTTCAGGATAGACGAGCAGTACTTC. Amino acid sequence: CASSYPGPFRIDEQYF.

This clonotype showed up many times. This chain joins TRBV11-2 and TRBJ1-1; D gene ambiguous. V gave up 0 bases and J gave up 4 bases, with 9 bases separating them. Germline assignment: CDR1 SGHAT and CDR2 FQNNGV. The CDR3 sequence is 14 residues long. Written as DNA, the CDR3 is TGTGCCAGCAGCTTAGAGGGAGGGATCACTGAAGCTTTCTTT. Protein product: CASSLEGGITEAFF.

The rearrangement uses TRBV9 and TRBJ1-3, with no clear D. V was pared by 0 bases and J by 2 bases, with 6 bases between. CDR1 and CDR2 from the germline V gene are SGDLS and YYNGEE. This CDR3 has 14 amino acids. The CDR3 bases are TGTGCCAGCAGCGTAGAACAGACTGGAAACACCATATATTTT. Translation: CASSVEQTGNTIYF. The full variable domain, completed using reference TRBV9 and TRBJ1-3, is DSGVTQTPKHLITATGQRVTLRCSPRSGDLSVYWYQQSLDQGLQFLIQYYNGEERAKGNILERFSAQQFPDLHSELNLSSLELGDSALYFCASSVEQTGNTIYFGEGSWLTVV.

The V call is TRBV11-3, the J call TRBJ2-2; tentative D call: TRBD2 (5 bases). The CDR3 is 17 residues long. The V and J ends lost 1 base and 1 base respectively, with 13 bases between them. The germline V gene encodes CDR1 SGHNT and CDR2 YENEEA. The CDR3 coding sequence is TGTGCCAGCAGCTTAGGGCGCCGCGGAGGGAACACCGGGGAGCTGTTTTTT. Its protein is CASSLGRRGGNTGELFF.

In this sample, this clonotype turned up a few times. V is TRBV27 and J is TRBJ1-5; TRBD1 might be the D (5 bases). The germline V gene encodes CDR1 MNHEY and CDR2 SMNVEV (reference sequence). The CDR3 has 13 residues. The V and J ends lost 0 bases and 7 bases respectively, with 7 bases between them. CDR3 sequence (DNA): TGTGCCAGCAGTTTATCAGGGGTCCAGCCCCAGCATTTT. Protein product: CASSLSGVQPQHF.

This clonotype was seen more than once but under ten times. The chain combines TRBV20-1 with TRBJ2-2; D possibly corresponds to TRBD2 (6 bases). Germline CDR1 DFQATT, CDR2 SNEGSKA (reference sequence). This CDR3 has 15 amino acids. V shed 2 bases and J shed 4 bases, with 14 bases lying between them. The CDR3 nucleotides read TGCAGTGCTAGAATTATCGGGGGAGGCACCGGGGAGCTGTTTTTT. Protein product: CSARIIGGGTGELFF.

This clonotype was seen more than once but under ten times. The J gene is TRBJ2-3, the V gene TRBV27, with D perhaps TRBD2 (5 bases). V was shortened by 0 bases and J by 2 bases, with 9 bases between the two germline ends. Germline V gives CDR1 MNHEY, CDR2 SMNVEV (reference sequence). The CDR3 runs to 15 residues. The CDR3 DNA sequence: TGTGCCAGCAGTTTATCACCTAGCAACACAGATACGCAGTATTTT. It translates to CASSLSPSNTDTQYF.

This clonotype occurred many times. The chain recombines TRBV15 with TRBJ2-3, with 10 bases lining up with TRBD2. The CDR3 loop spans 16 amino acids. Trimming cost V 0 bases and J 6 bases; bases outside gene matches: 6. The germline V gene encodes CDR1 LNHNV and CDR2 YYDKDF (reference sequence). The CDR3 region is CATSRDRASGSDTQYF. The CDR3 nucleotides are TGTGCCACCAGCAGAGATCGCGCTAGCGGGAGCGATACGCAGTATTTT. The full variable domain, completed using reference TRBV15 and TRBJ2-3, is DAMVIQNPRYQVTQFGKPVTLSCSQTLNHNVMYWYQQKSSQAPKLLFHYYDKDFNNEADTPDNFQSRRPNTSFCFLDIRSPGLGDTAMYLCATSRDRASGSDTQYFGPGTRLTVL.

This clonotype appeared a few times. The chain joins TRBV14 to TRBJ2-6; D might be TRBD1 or TRBD2, each matching 5 bases. CDR1 and CDR2 (germline): SGHDN, FVKESK. CDR3 length equals 15 residues. With 0 bases removed from V and 5 bases from J, the gap between germline ends came to 8 bases. This CDR3 is CASSQDPGRANVLTF. CDR3 bases: TGTGCCAGCAGCCAAGATCCGGGACGGGCCAACGTCCTGACTTTC.

A word on this clonotype: A much larger clone differs from this one at a single base, so this may be a read error. The chain combines TRBV28 with TRBJ1-2; D remains unclear. The V end lost 8 bases, the J end lost 4 bases, and 11 bases lay between the germline ends. The CDR3 length is 12 residues. From germline, CDR1 is MDHEN and CDR2 SYDVKM. The CDR3 bases are TGTGCCAGCGCTAGGCAGCCCTATGGCTACACCTTC. Its translation is CASARQPYGYTF.